Following are 10 T cell receptor beta chains from one sample sequenced in a study of shared clonotypes between healthy human individuals. Generated by immunoSEQ multiplex PCR, the TCRdb table keeps only in-frame clones and is missing some. Of some 650,000 clones listed, more than 95% were seen once; the top ten hold 0.055% to 0.07%. The sequenced sample was naive CD4+ T cells sorted from blood. Subset noted: CD45RA+ positively selected. The receptors here all came from a woman aged 30 to 39 in good health.

The chain uses TRBV28 and TRBJ2-1; the match to TRBD2 covers 9 bases. Per germline, CDR1 MDHEN and CDR2 SYDVKM. V lost 3 bases and J lost 9; bases outside the gene matches: 18. The CDR3 runs to 18 residues. Here the CDR3 reads CASSFGASGIFSLAEQFF. Here the CDR3 DNA reads TGTGCCAGCAGTTTCGGTGCTAGCGGGATCTTCTCCTTAGCTGAGCAGTTCTTC. Together with reference TRBV28 and TRBJ2-1, the CDR3 gives the full variable domain: DVKVTQSSRYLVKRTGEKVFLECVQDMDHENMFWYRQDPGLGLRLIYFSYDVKMKEKGDIPEGYSVSREKKERFSLILESASTNQTSMYLCASSFGASGIFSLAEQFFGPGTRLTVL.

The chain recombines TRBV13 with TRBJ2-3; D is perhaps TRBD2 (6 bases). Germline lookup yields CDR1 PRHDT and CDR2 FYEKMQ (reference sequence). The length of the CDR3 is 12 residues. Deletions cut 4 bases from V and 6 bases from J, with 8 bases between. DNA for the CDR3: TGTGCCAGCAGCTCGGGAGCGGATACGCAGTATTTT. Encoded protein: CASSSGADTQYF.

The gene calls are TRBV7-8 and TRBJ2-7; 9 nucleotides agree with TRBD2. The germline V gene has CDR1 SGHVS and CDR2 FQNEAQ. CDR3 length: 17 residues. With V trimmed by 5 bases and J by 3 bases, 14 bases remained unmatched. The CDR3 nucleotides are TGTGCCAGCAGCCCAAGCGGTGGCGGGAGGGTATTCTACGAGCAGTACTTC. It specifies CASSPSGGGRVFYEQYF.

The chain recombines TRBV2 with TRBJ2-5; TRBD1 is a possible D gene (5 bases). The DNA matches TRBJ2-7 better at its end, which makes the J call doubtful. Germline V lookup: CDR1 SNHLY, CDR2 FYNNEI. This CDR3 region has 15 residues. DNA for the CDR3: TGTGCCAGCAGGACGAACCGGGCGAGTGGGGCCGAGCAGTACTTC. Residues: CASRTNRASGAEQYF.

The rearrangement uses TRBV5-8 and TRBJ2-7; tentatively, D is TRBD1 (5 bases). The germline CDR1 and CDR2 sequences are SGHTS and YDEGEE. CDR3 length: 15 amino acids. The ends were cut back, 1 base at V and 1 base at J, with 12 bases in the middle. The CDR3 DNA follows: TGTGCCAGCAGCTTGTATTTAGGGGAATCCTACGAGCAGTACTTC. It yields the protein CASSLYLGESYEQYF.

The J gene is TRBJ1-5, the V gene TRBV28; 8 positions agree with TRBD1. Germline CDR1 is MDHEN and CDR2 is SYDVKM. The V gene end was trimmed by 8 bases and the J gene end by 6 bases; junction bases not matched to a gene: 6. The CDR3 sequence is 13 residues long. CDR3 DNA sequence: TGTGCCAGCCAGGGGGCGCTCGTTCAGCCCCAGCATTTT. It yields the protein CASQGALVQPQHF.

The chain employs TRBV7-9 and TRBJ1-5, with D maybe TRBD1 (5 bases). Trimming cost V 1 base and J 10 bases, with 20 bases left between them. Germline values: CDR1 SEHNR, CDR2 FQNEAQ (reference sequence). The CDR3 is made up of 16 amino acids. CDR3 nucleotide sequence: TGTGCCAGCAGCTTAGGAGGGGCCAGGGCCATTGAACCCCAGCATTTT. This codes for CASSLGGARAIEPQHF.

This chain links TRBV5-1 with TRBJ2-3; tentative D call: TRBD1 (6 bases). The CDR3 runs to 14 residues. CDR1 SGHRS and CDR2 YFSETQ come from the germline V gene. Trimming left V 3 bases short and J 6 bases short, with 14 bases between. The CDR3 loop is CASSSSTQGDTQYF. CDR3 sequence (DNA): TGCGCCAGCAGCTCGTCTACACAGGGTGATACGCAGTATTTT. Filled out from reference TRBV5-1 and TRBJ2-3, the complete variable domain reads KAGVTQTPRYLIKTRGQQVTLSCSPISGHRSVSWYQQTPGQGLQFLFEYFSETQRNKGNFPGRFSGRQFSNSRSEMNVSTLELGDSALYLCASSSSTQGDTQYFGPGTRLTVL.

CDR3 sequence: CASSLGQGVSHEQYF. DNA of the CDR3: TGCGCCAGCAGCTTGGGACAGGGGGTTTCCCACGAGCAGTACTTC. The chain couples TRBV5-1 to TRBJ2-7; 9 bases line up with TRBD1. The germline V gene encodes CDR1 SGHRS and CDR2 YFSETQ. The J segment lost 5 bases and the V segment lost 0 bases, leaving 6 bases of the junction unmatched. This CDR3 has 15 amino acids.

The rearrangement joins TRBV27 to TRBJ2-2; TRBD2 matches at 9 bases. Germline V lookup: CDR1 MNHEY, CDR2 SMNVEV (reference sequence). J gave up 5 bases and V 5 bases, and 12 bases lay outside the gene matches. This CDR3 contains 17 residues. The CDR3 coding sequence is TGTGCCAGCAGTATCCCCAGAGATAGCGGGAGTACCGGGGAGCTGTTTTTT. The encoded protein is CASSIPRDSGSTGELFF.